The T cell receptor beta chain described here comes from a study of T cells in Graves' hyperthyroidism and ophthalmopathy. Amplified TCR beta CDR3 regions derived from RNA transcripts. HTBI primers drove first-round RT-PCR of the TCR CDR3. TCRdb reprocessed the multiplex PCR reads via MiXCR and lists one record per CDR3 protein. In the table there are a few hundred thousand distinct CDR3 sequences, 20% to 25% of which are singletons. This clonotype came up a few times. J lost 1 base, V lost 7 bases, and 21 bases had no gene match. Germline CDR1 is SGHRS and CDR2 is YFSETQ. CDR3 length: 19 residues. The study defined stable Graves' hyperthyroidism as no ophthalmopathy progression within 18 months.

Sequencing was performed on blood. The chain is built from TRBV5-1 and TRBJ2-5, with 8 positions matching TRBD2. This receptor was obtained from a woman aged 45-65 years with Graves' hyperthyroidism. CDR3 amino acids: CASGVGRTSWRSLQETQYF. The DNA of the CDR3 is TGCGCCAGCGGGGTCGGGAGGACTAGCTGGCGGTCCCTCCAAGAGACCCAGTACTTC.